This entry lists 4 T cell receptor beta chains sequenced from one sample in a study of patients and donors after allogeneic stem cell transplantation. TCRdb re-called the RT-PCR reads with MiXCR, one entry per CDR3 protein. Here the sample spans roughly 880,000 distinct CDR3 sequences, roughly 18% being singletons. Sample: blood, either unsorted or a sorted T cell fraction (not recorded which). The receptors come from a human donor who was either an allogeneic HSCT recipient or a stem cell or donor lymphocyte infusion donor (not recorded which). It is not recorded whose cells these are; they may come from a transplant donor.

This clonotype was recorded a few times. The J gene is TRBJ2-2, the V gene TRBV4-1, with D uncertain. The CDR3 has 15 residues. Trimming stripped 0 bases from V and 6 bases from J, with 11 bases between. Germline V CDR1 and CDR2: MGHRA, YSYEKL. The CDR3: CASSQDRAAAGELFF. The CDR3 region has the DNA TGCGCCAGCAGCCAAGATCGTGCGGCCGCCGGGGAGCTGTTTTTT.

V usage is TRBV24-1 and J usage is TRBJ2-1; 9 bases map to TRBD2. The V segment lost 3 bases and the J segment 3 bases; nucleotides outside the gene matches: 2. The germline gives CDR1 KGHDR, CDR2 SFDVKD. This CDR3 is 15 amino acids long. The CDR3: CATSDRTSVYNEQFF. The CDR3 DNA follows: TGTGCCACCAGTGATAGGACTAGCGTCTACAATGAGCAGTTCTTC.

This rearrangement joins TRBV12-3 or TRBV12-4 to TRBJ1-1; D is uncertain. V dropped 8 bases and J dropped 10 bases, with 20 bases sitting between them. The CDR3 is 13 residues long. The CDR3 sequence is CASSPGDTLGAFF. CDR3 DNA sequence: TGTGCCAGCTCCCCCGGGGATACACTGGGAGCTTTCTTT.

The chain uses TRBV5-1 and TRBJ1-1; 7 bases line up with TRBD1. Looked up from germline, CDR1 is SGHRS and CDR2 is YFSETQ. The CDR3 extends over 15 amino acids. The trim removed 2 bases at V and 11 bases at J, leaving 15 bases unmatched. The CDR3 sequence is CASSFSGTATFGAFF. Here the CDR3 DNA reads TGCGCCAGCAGCTTTTCCGGGACAGCCACTTTCGGGGCTTTCTTT. The full variable domain, in which reference TRBV5-1 and TRBJ1-1 provide the parts outside the CDR3, is KAGVTQTPRYLIKTRGQQVTLSCSPISGHRSVSWYQQTPGQGLQFLFEYFSETQRNKGNFPGRFSGRQFSNSRSEMNVSTLELGDSALYLCASSFSGTATFGAFFGQGTRLTVV.